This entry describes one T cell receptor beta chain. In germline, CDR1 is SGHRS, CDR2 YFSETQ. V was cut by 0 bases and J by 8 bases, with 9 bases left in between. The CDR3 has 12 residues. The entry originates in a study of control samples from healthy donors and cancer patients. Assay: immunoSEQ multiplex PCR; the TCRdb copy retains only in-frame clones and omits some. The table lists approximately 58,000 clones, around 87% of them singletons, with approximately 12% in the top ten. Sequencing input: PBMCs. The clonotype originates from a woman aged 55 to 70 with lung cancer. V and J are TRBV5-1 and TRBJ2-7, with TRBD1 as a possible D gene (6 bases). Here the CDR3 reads CASSLEGVKQYF. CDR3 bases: TGCGCCAGCAGCTTGGAGGGGGTAAAGCAGTACTTC.